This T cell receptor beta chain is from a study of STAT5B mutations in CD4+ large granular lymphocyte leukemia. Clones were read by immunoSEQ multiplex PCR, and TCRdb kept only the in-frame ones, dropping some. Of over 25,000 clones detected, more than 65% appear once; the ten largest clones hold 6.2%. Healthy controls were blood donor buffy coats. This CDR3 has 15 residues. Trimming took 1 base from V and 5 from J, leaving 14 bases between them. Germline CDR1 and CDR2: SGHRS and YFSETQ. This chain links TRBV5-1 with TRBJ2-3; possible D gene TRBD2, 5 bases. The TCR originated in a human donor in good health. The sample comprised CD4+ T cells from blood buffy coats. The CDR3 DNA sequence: TGCGCCAGCAGCTTGACGACGGGGTCCGGAGATACGCAGTATTTT. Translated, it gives CASSLTTGSGDTQYF.